This T cell receptor beta chain was sequenced during a study of CD8 T cells in ankylosing spondylitis. Study findings and constraints: Reportedly, matched ankylosing spondylitis synovial fluid was significantly enriched for disease-linked clones.

For TCR beta, libraries came from quantitative 5'-RACE with molecular barcodes. TCRdb redid the calling of the 5' RACE reads with MiXCR, one entry per CDR3 protein. The sample records 380,000 or so distinct CDR3 sequences, 20% to 25% being singletons. V lost 3 bases and J lost 5, with 22 bases in between. Germline V gives CDR1 MGHDK, CDR2 SYGVNS. This CDR3 is built from 17 residues. Comment on this clonotype: Its specificity is unknown.

The sample consisted of blood, either unsorted or a sorted T cell fraction (not recorded which). The origin of this receptor is a male donor with ankylosing spondylitis or in good health (not recorded which). The rearrangement links TRBV25-1 to TRBJ2-5; D is perhaps TRBD2 (5 bases). Written as DNA, the CDR3 is TGTGCCAGCAGTGATTCGTGGAGGACGAAAACGCAGGAGACCCAGTACTTC. Encoded protein: CASSDSWRTKTQETQYF.